Shown below are 13 T cell receptor beta chains from a single sample sequenced in a study of cytomegalovirus exposure and HLA in healthy donors. The study ran its PCR with 60 Vbeta and 13 Jbeta primers. Generated by immunoSEQ multiplex PCR, the TCRdb table keeps only in-frame clones and is missing some. The table records about 43,000 clones, under 65% of them present only once. The sequenced sample consisted of PBMCs. These receptors came from a human donor in good health.

The chain is built from TRBV27 and TRBJ1-6, with a possible D match to TRBD1 (6 bases). The germline gives CDR1 MNHEY, CDR2 SMNVEV (reference sequence). V was pared by 5 bases and J by 0 bases, with 8 bases between. The length of the CDR3 is 15 residues. CDR3 amino acids: CASSPQGSYNSPLHF. The DNA for the CDR3 is TGTGCCAGCAGTCCACAGGGCTCCTATAATTCACCCCTCCACTTT.

This clone has a single count. The gene calls are TRBV30 and TRBJ2-3; 8 bases are a match to TRBD2. This CDR3 is built from 15 residues. CDR1 and CDR2 from the germline V gene are GTSNPN and SVGIG (reference sequence). Unmatched junction bases numbered 11, after V lost 3 bases and J lost 6 bases. The CDR3 sequence: CAWRRPGGDWDTQYF. CDR3 in DNA: TGTGCCTGGAGGCGTCCGGGGGGGGATTGGGATACGCAGTATTTT.

This sequence joins TRBV4-2 and TRBJ2-1; 13 positions match TRBD2. Germline CDR1 and CDR2: LGHNA and YNFKEQ. Unmatched junction bases numbered 6, after V lost 3 bases and J lost 7 bases. CDR3 length: 16 amino acids. DNA for the CDR3: TGTGCCAGCAGCCACCCGGGACTAGCGGGGTTAAATGAGCAGTTCTTC. It codes for CASSHPGLAGLNEQFF.

This chain links TRBV18 with TRBJ2-5; weak D call: TRBD2 (5 bases). Trimming pared 1 base from V and 2 bases from J, leaving 11 bases between. From germline, CDR1 is KGHSH and CDR2 LQKENI. CDR3 length equals 15 residues. Written as DNA, the CDR3 is TGTGCCAGCTCACCACTCCCGGGGTATCAAGAGACCCAGTACTTC. The encoded protein is CASSPLPGYQETQYF. The full variable domain, rest sourced from reference TRBV18 and TRBJ2-5, is NAGVMQNPRHLVRRRGQEARLRCSPMKGHSHVYWYRQLPEEGLKFMVYLQKENIIDESGMPKERFSAEFPKEGPSILRIQQVVRGDSAAYFCASSPLPGYQETQYFGPGTRLLVL.

The chain employs TRBV7-8 and TRBJ2-1; maybe TRBD2 (6 bases). Germline V gene lookup returns CDR1 SGHVS and CDR2 FQNEAQ. Trimming took 5 bases from V and 7 from J, leaving 21 bases between them. The CDR3 is 16 amino acids. The CDR3 sequence is CASSPGRGTRGNEQFF. The CDR3 DNA is TGTGCCAGCAGCCCGGGTCGGGGGACCCGAGGGAATGAGCAGTTCTTC.

This clone showed up just once. The chain couples TRBV6-1 to TRBJ1-1; tentative D call: TRBD1 (6 bases). Germline V gene data show CDR1 as MNHNS and CDR2 as SASEGT. Trimming cost V 1 base and J 3 bases, with 9 bases left between them. This CDR3 comprises 14 residues. The CDR3 coding sequence is TGTGCCAGCAGTGAAGGGGGGGGCGACACTGAAGCTTTCTTT. Residues: CASSEGGGDTEAFF.

This clone was seen only a few times. The chain is built from TRBV5-1 and TRBJ2-3, with 11 positions matching TRBD2. Germline V gene data show CDR1 as SGHRS and CDR2 as YFSETQ. CDR3 length: 15 amino acids. After removal of 3 bases from V and 3 bases from J, the junction contained 3 bases not matched to a gene. CDR3 sequence: CASSSPSGGTDTQYF. The CDR3 nucleotides are TGCGCCAGCAGCTCCCCTAGCGGGGGGACAGATACGCAGTATTTT.

This clone has just a few counts. The chain carries TRBV19 and TRBJ1-6, with a possible D match to TRBD1 (6 bases). Trimming removed 6 bases at V and 8 bases at J, with 17 bases between. Germline V gene data show CDR1 as LNHDA and CDR2 as SQIVND (reference sequence). This CDR3 has 15 amino acids. The CDR3: CASRITARGYSPLHF. In DNA form, the CDR3 reads TGTGCCAGTAGGATCACCGCCAGGGGCTATTCACCCCTCCACTTT. Filled out from reference TRBV19 and TRBJ1-6, the complete variable domain reads DGGITQSPKYLFRKEGQNVTLSCEQNLNHDAMYWYRQDPGQGLRLIYYSQIVNDFQKGDIAEGYSVSREKKESFPLTVTSAQKNPTAFYLCASRITARGYSPLHFGNGTRLTVT.

V is TRBV4-2 and J is TRBJ2-5; 7 bases map to TRBD2. Per the germline V gene, CDR1 is LGHNA and CDR2 is YNFKEQ. V dropped 1 base and J dropped 1; count of bases not matched to a gene: 0. The CDR3 runs to 14 residues. The CDR3 loop reads CASSQAGGQETQYF. CDR3 coding DNA: TGTGCCAGCAGCCAAGCGGGGGGCCAAGAGACCCAGTACTTC.

The rearrangement joins TRBV19 to TRBJ2-5, with a tentative D call TRBD1 (6 bases). This CDR3 region has 14 residues. V lost 4 bases and J lost 1, with 10 bases in between. CDR1 is LNHDA, CDR2 SQIVND, per germline (reference sequence). This CDR3 is CASSTYRVQETQYF. Here the CDR3 DNA reads TGTGCCAGTAGTACTTACAGGGTCCAAGAGACCCAGTACTTC.

This clone was seen more than once but under ten times. The V and J genes are TRBV7-6 and TRBJ1-1; the match to TRBD1 covers 12 bases. Germline V CDR1 and CDR2: SGHVS, FNYEAQ. Trimming took 5 bases from V and 5 from J; bases not matched to a gene: 15. The CDR3 has 18 amino acids. The CDR3 DNA sequence: TGTGCCAGCAGCCCTGTGGGACCGGGACAGGGGGCGCGAACTGAAGCTTTCTTT. Amino acids: CASSPVGPGQGARTEAFF.

This clone was recorded a few times. The J gene is TRBJ2-2, the V gene TRBV5-1; maybe TRBD1 (5 bases). CDR3 length equals 14 residues. V gave up 5 bases and J gave up 6 bases, with 14 bases separating them. Germline V gene lookup returns CDR1 SGHRS and CDR2 YFSETQ. The CDR3 DNA reads as TGCGCCAGCAGTATTGGGGCTCCCCCCGGGGAGCTGTTTTTT. Its protein is CASSIGAPPGELFF.

This clone was detected only once. The chain combines TRBV30 with TRBJ1-1; TRBD1 matches 10 bases. The ends lost 2 bases at V and 12 bases at J; junction bases unmatched: 6. Germline-derived CDR1 and CDR2 are GTSNPN and SVGIG (reference sequence). The CDR3 is 12 residues long. CDR3 amino acids: CAWSRQGAESFF. The CDR3 DNA sequence: TGTGCCTGGAGTCGACAGGGGGCCGAGTCTTTCTTT. The complete variable domain, with remaining parts taken from reference TRBV30 and TRBJ1-1, reads SQTIHQWPATLVQPVGSPLSLECTVEGTSNPNLYWYRQAAGRGLQLLFYSVGIGQISSEVPQNLSASRPQDRQFILSSKKLLLSDSGFYLCAWSRQGAESFFGQGTRLTVV.